This T cell receptor (beta chain) emerged from a study of blood T cell repertoires in COVID-19. Enrollees, about 18 to 89 years old, lived in fewer than 25 US areas. Clinical histories supplied by participants themselves formed the basis of cohort assignment. Authors' processing steps: Estimated nucleated cell counts came from reference gene primer amplification. Sequencing used immunoSEQ multiplex PCR; TCRdb keeps in-frame clones, though not all of them. That table is the source of V, J and clone size, and D and trimming were worked out from the DNA. The sample carries 350,000 to 450,000 clones, roughly four fifths recorded once. The CDR3 extends over 16 amino acids. J was trimmed by 8 bases and V by 1 base; bases with no gene match: 5. Germline V gene sequence: CDR1 SGHAT, CDR2 FQDESV (reference sequence).

J is TRBJ2-1 and V is TRBV11-1, with 13 bases aligning to TRBD2. Sequencing was done on a sample of PBMCs or T cells enriched from blood (not recorded which). The source is a woman aged 45 to 65 who had recovered from COVID-19. CDR3 coding DNA: TGTGCCAGCAGCTTAGGGACTAGCGGGAGTTCGTATGAGCAGTTCTTC. Protein: CASSLGTSGSSYEQFF.